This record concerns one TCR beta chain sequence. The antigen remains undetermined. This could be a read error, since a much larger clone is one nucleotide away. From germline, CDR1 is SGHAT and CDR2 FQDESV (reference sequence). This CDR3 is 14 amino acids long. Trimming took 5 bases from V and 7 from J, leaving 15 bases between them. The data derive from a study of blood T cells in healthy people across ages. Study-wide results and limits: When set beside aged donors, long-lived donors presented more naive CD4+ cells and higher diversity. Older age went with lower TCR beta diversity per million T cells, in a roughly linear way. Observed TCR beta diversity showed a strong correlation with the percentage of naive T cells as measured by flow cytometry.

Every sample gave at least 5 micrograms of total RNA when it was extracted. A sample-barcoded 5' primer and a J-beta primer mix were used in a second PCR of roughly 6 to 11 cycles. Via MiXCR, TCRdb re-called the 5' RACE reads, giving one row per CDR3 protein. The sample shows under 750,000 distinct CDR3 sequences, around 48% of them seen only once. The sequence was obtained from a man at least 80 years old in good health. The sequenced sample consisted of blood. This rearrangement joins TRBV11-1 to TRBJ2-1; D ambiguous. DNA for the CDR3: TGTGCCAGCAGCCCAACGCCACGTGGGAATGAGCAGTTCTTC. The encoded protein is CASSPTPRGNEQFF.